One sample yielded the 10 T cell receptor beta chains listed below, sequenced in a study of cytomegalovirus exposure and HLA in healthy donors. Sequencing used immunoSEQ multiplex PCR; TCRdb keeps in-frame clones, though not all of them. This table has about 130,000 clones, 88% appearing once. The sample consisted of PBMCs. The receptors were gathered from a man in his thirties or forties in good health and CMV-seronegative.

This chain uses TRBV6-1 with TRBJ1-2, with D uncertain. The CDR3 covers 12 residues. CDR1 MNHNS and CDR2 SASEGT come from the germline V gene. The V end lost 6 bases, the J end lost 5 bases, and 10 bases lay between the germline ends. CDR3 DNA: TGTGCCAGCAGCCCCACGGGGTATGGCTACACCTTC. This codes for CASSPTGYGYTF.

This clone was observed a handful of times. This chain uses TRBV5-6 with TRBJ1-2; D may be TRBD1 (6 bases). Trimming left V 4 bases short and J 4 bases short, with 17 bases between. Germline assignment: CDR1 SGHDT and CDR2 YYEEEE. The CDR3 length is 15 residues. The CDR3 is CASSIPPQGAYGYTF. The CDR3 coding sequence is TGTGCCAGCAGCATACCCCCACAGGGCGCCTATGGCTACACCTTC.

This clone was seen just once. This sequence joins TRBV27 and TRBJ2-1; TRBD2 matches at 11 bases. CDR1 is MNHEY and CDR2 is SMNVEV in the germline V gene (reference sequence). CDR3 length: 15 residues. J lost 6 bases, V lost 4 bases, and 5 bases had no gene match. The CDR3 sequence is CASSSSGGRGNEQFF. The CDR3 DNA reads TGTGCCAGCAGTTCTAGCGGGGGGCGGGGCAATGAGCAGTTCTTC.

This chain joins TRBV12-5 and TRBJ1-1, with 7 bases aligning to TRBD1. CDR3 length: 15 amino acids. CDR1 and CDR2 (germline): LGHNT, FRNRAP. V shed 5 bases and J 5 bases; nucleotides not matched to a gene: 11. CDR3 bases: TGTGCTAGTGGTCTCCGGACAGGCAGGAGAACTGAAGCTTTCTTT. Translated: CASGLRTGRRTEAFF.

The chain joins TRBV12-5 to TRBJ2-3; TRBD2 is a possible D gene (7 bases). The V and J ends lost 3 bases and 5 bases respectively, with 15 bases between them. Germline loops: CDR1 LGHNT, CDR2 FRNRAP. This CDR3 contains 15 residues. The CDR3: CASGFGGGGVDTQYF. In DNA, the CDR3 is TGTGCTAGTGGTTTCGGAGGGGGGGGTGTAGATACGCAGTATTTT.

The V call is TRBV25-1, the J call TRBJ1-1; 7 positions agree with TRBD1. This CDR3 is built from 14 residues. The junction had 7 bases not matched to a gene; V was cut back by 5 bases and J by 4 bases. Germline V lookup: CDR1 MGHDK, CDR2 SYGVNS. The CDR3 here is CASSTQGRPTEAFF. The CDR3 bases are TGTGCCAGCAGTACACAGGGGCGACCCACTGAAGCTTTCTTT.

The genes are TRBV5-4 and TRBJ2-7; TRBD1 is a possible D gene (5 bases). Germline CDR1 is SGHNT and CDR2 is YYREEE (reference sequence). The CDR3 is made up of 14 amino acids. The V gene lost 4 bases and the J gene lost 5 bases, with 16 bases spanning the gap. The CDR3 DNA follows: TGTGCCAGCAGCCCTTGGCAGGGTACGGACGAGCAGTACTTC. Translation: CASSPWQGTDEQYF.

This clone was seen a few times. CDR3 DNA: TGTGCCAGCAGCCTGACCTGGGGGGGCGTGGAGCAGTTCTTC. Residues: CASSLTWGGVEQFF. This chain uses TRBV13 with TRBJ2-1, with D possibly being TRBD2 (7 bases). V lost 5 bases to trimming and J lost 10 bases, with 18 bases between them. CDR3 size: 14 residues. Germline loops: CDR1 PRHDT, CDR2 FYEKMQ (reference sequence). The full variable domain, in which reference TRBV13 and TRBJ2-1 provide the parts outside the CDR3, is AAGVIQSPRHLIKEKRETATLKCYPIPRHDTVYWYQQGPGQDPQFLISFYEKMQSDKGSIPDRFSAQQFSDYHSELNMSSLELGDSALYFCASSLTWGGVEQFFGPGTRLTVL.

The chain employs TRBV2 and TRBJ2-7; perhaps TRBD1 as D (5 bases). Germline V gene sequence: CDR1 SNHLY, CDR2 FYNNEI. The germline V and J ends were trimmed by 4 bases and 4 bases, with 14 bases remaining between them. CDR3 length: 14 amino acids. The CDR3 region has the DNA TGTGCCAGCAGTGGCCCCCTGACAGCTTACGAGCAGTACTTC. This sequence encodes CASSGPLTAYEQYF.

The gene calls are TRBV27 and TRBJ2-7; 10 positions agree with TRBD1. This CDR3 spans 15 amino acids. From germline, CDR1 is MNHEY and CDR2 SMNVEV (reference sequence). The trim removed 1 base at V and 4 bases at J, leaving 4 bases unmatched. CDR3 residues: CASSLFGTGVYEQYF. The CDR3 DNA reads TGTGCCAGCAGTTTATTTGGGACAGGGGTTTACGAGCAGTACTTC.